This entry lists 16 T cell receptor beta chains sequenced from one sample in a study of T cell changes during pregnancy in multiple sclerosis. Clones were sequenced by immunoSEQ multiplex PCR, and TCRdb holds only the in-frame ones, with some missing. The sample records around 80,000 clones, about 90% being singletons. The specimen was peripheral blood, collected before pregnancy. These TCRs come from a female donor with multiple sclerosis, enrolled in a pregnancy study.

The count of this clone is one. The chain employs TRBV4-2 and TRBJ2-7, with a weak D call TRBD2 (6 bases). Germline loops: CDR1 LGHNA, CDR2 YNFKEQ. The length of the CDR3 is 16 residues. Trimming took off 0 bases at V and 5 bases at J, with 17 bases between the two ends. This CDR3 reads CASSQDLSLAINEQYF. The CDR3 region has the DNA TGTGCCAGCAGCCAAGATTTGAGTCTAGCGATCAACGAGCAGTACTTC.

The count of this clone is one. J is TRBJ1-5 and V is TRBV2; TRBD1 agrees at 9 bases. J was trimmed by 4 bases and V by 3 bases; bases with no gene match: 7. This CDR3 contains 16 residues. Germline V gene data show CDR1 as SNHLY and CDR2 as FYNNEI. CDR3: CASSDRGQGENQPQHF. The CDR3 nucleotides read TGTGCCAGCAGTGACAGGGGACAGGGAGAGAATCAGCCCCAGCATTTT. The full variable domain, in which reference TRBV2 and TRBJ1-5 provide the parts outside the CDR3, is EPEVTQTPSHQVTQMGQEVILRCVPISNHLYFYWYRQILGQKVEFLVSFYNNEISEKSEIFDDQFSVERPDGSNFTLKIRSTKLEDSAMYFCASSDRGQGENQPQHFGDGTRLSIL.

The chain is built from TRBV9 and TRBJ2-2, with a weak D call TRBD1 (6 bases). This CDR3 has 17 amino acids. Trimming left V 3 bases short and J 6 bases short, with 21 bases between. Germline CDR1 SGDLS, CDR2 YYNGEE. CDR3 bases: TGTGCCAGCAGCGGAGACAGGCCCCTTGTAGGTTCCGGGGAGCTGTTTTTT. Translating it yields CASSGDRPLVGSGELFF.

This sequence joins TRBV9 and TRBJ2-7; no definite D call. The V gene's germline CDR1 is SGDLS and CDR2 YYNGEE. The V end lost 0 bases, the J end lost 6 bases, and 13 bases lay between the germline ends. The CDR3 has 14 residues. CDR3 protein: CASSVGRTGPEQYF. DNA for the CDR3: TGTGCCAGCAGCGTAGGTCGAACCGGTCCCGAGCAGTACTTC.

This clone was counted only a few times. V usage is TRBV27 and J usage is TRBJ2-2, with D perhaps TRBD2 (6 bases). V lost 3 bases, J lost 6 bases, and 8 bases lay in between. This CDR3 has 13 amino acids. Germline loops: CDR1 MNHEY, CDR2 SMNVEV (reference sequence). CDR3 sequence: CASSFWGAGELFF. The CDR3 DNA sequence: TGTGCCAGCAGTTTTTGGGGGGCCGGGGAGCTGTTTTTT.

This rearrangement joins TRBV21-1 to TRBJ2-7; the table's TRBD1 call for D was not verified on the DNA. TRBV21-1 is flagged as a pseudogene. The CDR3 is made up of 13 amino acids. The CDR3 is CASSLQVVYEQYF. The CDR3 coding sequence is TGTGCCAGCAGCCTTCAGGTTGTGTACGAGCAGTACTTC.

V gene TRBV7-2 combines with J gene TRBJ2-5; 12 bases match TRBD2. There are 18 residues in the CDR3. The ends lost 4 bases at V and 5 bases at J; junction bases unmatched: 14. CDR1 and CDR2 (germline): SGHTA, FQGNSA. CDR3 in DNA: TGTGCCAGCAGCTCCAACTCTCTACTAGCGGGGGGTTTGGAGACCCAGTACTTC. Protein product: CASSSNSLLAGGLETQYF. Full variable domain (remainder filled in from reference TRBV7-2 and TRBJ2-5): GAGVSQSPSNKVTEKGKDVELRCDPISGHTALYWYRQSLGQGLEFLIYFQGNSAPDKSGLPSDRFSAERTGGSVSTLTIQRTQQEDSAVYLCASSSNSLLAGGLETQYFGPGTRLLVL.

This clone has only one observation. V and J are TRBV6-1 and TRBJ1-3; weak D call: TRBD1 (6 bases). Germline assignment: CDR1 MNHNS and CDR2 SASEGT. V lost 3 bases and J 2 bases, leaving 8 bases between the germline ends. The CDR3 spans 14 residues. The CDR3 DNA is TGTGCCAGCAGTGAGCCAGGGGCTGGAAACACCATATATTTT. Translated, it gives CASSEPGAGNTIYF.

The V and J genes are TRBV6-5 and TRBJ2-7; TRBD1 matches 9 bases. CDR1 is MNHEY, CDR2 SVGAGI, per germline. The CDR3 covers 13 residues. The trim removed 5 bases at V and 4 bases at J, leaving 3 bases unmatched. In DNA form, the CDR3 reads TGTGCCAGCAGTCTACAGGGGGCTTACGAGCAGTACTTC. It specifies CASSLQGAYEQYF.

This clone has a single count. The V gene is TRBV6-1, the J gene TRBJ1-5; D unresolved. V was clipped by 2 bases and J by 0 bases, with 8 bases between them. The germline V gene encodes CDR1 MNHNS and CDR2 SASEGT. The CDR3 sequence is 15 residues long. CDR3 DNA sequence: TGTGCCAGCAGTGAACATAGGAGTAGCAATCAGCCCCAGCATTTT. Translated, it gives CASSEHRSSNQPQHF.

This chain links TRBV4-2 with TRBJ1-6; no clear D. V lost 3 bases, J lost 0 bases, and 15 bases lay in between. Germline-derived CDR1 and CDR2 are LGHNA and YNFKEQ. The CDR3 extends over 18 amino acids. CDR3 DNA sequence: TGTGCCAGCAGCCAGTCACCACGACTTCTCTCCTATAATTCACCCCTCCACTTT. Translation gives CASSQSPRLLSYNSPLHF.

The chain is built from TRBV5-4 and TRBJ2-3; D is perhaps TRBD2 (6 bases). V was trimmed by 4 bases and J by 2 bases, leaving 23 bases between them. Germline V gene sequence: CDR1 SGHNT, CDR2 YYREEE (reference sequence). The CDR3 consists of 18 residues. CDR3 sequence (DNA): TGTGCCAGCAGCACGGGACGGACTACAGGCCACCACACAGATACGCAGTATTTT. It is translated as CASSTGRTTGHHTDTQYF.

This clone was detected once. CDR3 amino acids: CASSATRDRGAPCEKLFF. CDR3 sequence (DNA): TGTGCCAGCAGCGCGACACGGGACAGGGGGGCCCCATGCGAAAAACTGTTTTTT. The genes are TRBV21-1 and TRBJ1-4; no DNA check was done on the table's D call, TRBD1. TRBV21-1 is shown as a pseudogene. CDR3 size: 18 residues.

This sequence joins TRBV9 and TRBJ1-4; tentatively, D is TRBD1 (6 bases). Trimming shortened V by 3 bases and J by 7 bases, and 13 bases separated the two germline ends. The CDR3 length is 14 residues. Germline V CDR1 and CDR2: SGDLS, YYNGEE. CDR3: CASSGGGAGEKLFF. Here the CDR3 DNA reads TGTGCCAGCAGCGGCGGGGGGGCTGGTGAAAAACTGTTTTTT.

The chain combines TRBV5-1 with TRBJ1-2, with D perhaps matching TRBD1 (6 bases). This CDR3 spans 15 amino acids. Germline assignment: CDR1 SGHRS and CDR2 YFSETQ. V gave up 2 bases and J gave up 3 bases, with 14 bases separating them. CDR3 region: CASSFTGTGHYGYTF. CDR3 nucleotide sequence: TGCGCCAGCAGCTTTACAGGGACGGGCCACTATGGCTACACCTTC.

V gene TRBV12-5 combines with J gene TRBJ1-2, with D possibly matching TRBD1 (6 bases). The ends were cut back, 1 base at V and 5 bases at J, with 17 bases in the middle. The CDR3 contains 16 residues. CDR1 and CDR2 from the germline V gene are LGHNT and FRNRAP. The CDR3 loop reads CASGLGGPGENYGYTF. CDR3 nucleotide sequence: TGTGCTAGTGGTTTGGGGGGGCCCGGAGAGAATTATGGCTACACCTTC.